These 18 T cell receptor beta chains were all obtained from the same sample, sequenced in a study of blood T cell repertoires in COVID-19. Profiled with immunoSEQ multiplex PCR; TCRdb holds only in-frame clones, not every one. Here the sample spans around 350,000 clones, roughly 86% being singletons. Sequenced input: peripheral blood. Every receptor here comes from a human donor in a cohort sampled during active COVID-19.

The chain is built from TRBV24-1 and TRBJ1-1, with a tentative D call TRBD1 (6 bases). This CDR3 is 14 amino acids long. The germline gives CDR1 KGHDR, CDR2 SFDVKD. With 3 bases removed from V and 1 base from J, the gap between germline ends came to 8 bases. This CDR3 is CATSDAGENTEAFF. The DNA of the CDR3 is TGTGCCACCAGTGATGCAGGGGAGAACACTGAAGCTTTCTTT.

The chain employs TRBV30 and TRBJ1-5; D remains unclear. CDR1 is GTSNPN and CDR2 is SVGIG in the germline V gene (reference sequence). The CDR3 totals 16 residues. Trimming left V 0 bases short and J 7 bases short, with 19 bases between. The CDR3 DNA follows: TGTGCCTGGAGTGTGATTGCTGCGAGGGCGCGGCAGCCCCAGCATTTT. Translation gives CAWSVIAARARQPQHF.

V is TRBV6-1 and J is TRBJ1-6; possible D gene TRBD1, 6 bases. Trimming removed 2 bases from V and 9 bases from J, with 11 bases in between. The CDR3 extends over 14 amino acids. Germline CDR1 is MNHNS and CDR2 is SASEGT. The CDR3 DNA reads as TGTGCCAGCAGTGAATTCAGGGGCGGTTCACCCCTCCACTTT. Encoded protein: CASSEFRGGSPLHF.

The J gene is TRBJ1-1, the V gene TRBV4-2, with no clear D. This CDR3 has 16 amino acids. V shed 0 bases and J shed 6 bases, with 17 bases lying between them. In germline, CDR1 is LGHNA, CDR2 YNFKEQ. CDR3 sequence (DNA): TGTGCCAGCAGCCAAGAATCTGCAGGTATAAAAGCTGAAGCTTTCTTT. This encodes CASSQESAGIKAEAFF.

The chain's CDR3 is CASSNPGLAGHSYNEQFF. The CDR3 DNA follows: TGTGCCAGCAGCAACCCGGGACTAGCGGGCCACTCCTACAATGAGCAGTTCTTC. V is TRBV7-7 and J is TRBJ2-1, with 12 bases aligning to TRBD2. The CDR3 is made up of 18 amino acids. The germline V gene has CDR1 SSHAT and CDR2 FNYEAQ (reference sequence). The V segment lost 5 bases and the J segment 0 bases; nucleotides outside the gene matches: 8.

J is TRBJ2-1 and V is TRBV2; possibly TRBD2 for D (6 bases). This CDR3 has 14 amino acids. Germline CDR1 SNHLY, CDR2 FYNNEI. V lost 8 bases and J 7 bases, leaving 18 bases between the germline ends. The CDR3 here is CASYRSLGRNEQFF. The CDR3 nucleotides are TGTGCCAGCTATCGTAGTCTGGGGAGGAATGAGCAGTTCTTC.

V is TRBV7-2 and J is TRBJ2-1; the match to TRBD2 covers 9 bases. The CDR3 length is 15 residues. Germline V gene sequence: CDR1 SGHTA, CDR2 FQGNSA. V shed 2 bases, J shed 5 bases, and the junction held 4 bases outside the gene matches. CDR3: CASSLLAGPNNEQFF. The CDR3 DNA follows: TGTGCCAGCAGCTTACTAGCGGGACCCAACAATGAGCAGTTCTTC. The full variable domain, completed using reference TRBV7-2 and TRBJ2-1, is GAGVSQSPSNKVTEKGKDVELRCDPISGHTALYWYRQSLGQGLEFLIYFQGNSAPDKSGLPSDRFSAERTGGSVSTLTIQRTQQEDSAVYLCASSLLAGPNNEQFFGPGTRLTVL.

DNA of the CDR3: TGTGCCAGCAGGGAGACAGGGTATGGCTACACCTTC. Translated, it gives CASRETGYGYTF. The gene calls are TRBV28 and TRBJ1-2; TRBD1 matches 7 bases. V lost 6 bases to trimming and J lost 5 bases; unmatched junction nucleotides: 3. Germline CDR1 MDHEN, CDR2 SYDVKM. CDR3 length equals 12 residues.

The genes are TRBV7-9 and TRBJ1-4, with D uncertain. Between the trimmed V and J ends, which lost 7 bases and 0 bases, there was a span of 9 bases. From germline, CDR1 is SEHNR and CDR2 FQNEAQ (reference sequence). The CDR3 contains 14 residues. CDR3 residues: CASMRGTTNEKLFF. Here the CDR3 DNA reads TGTGCCAGCATGCGGGGAACAACTAATGAAAAACTGTTTTTT.

This clone has a single count. The chain couples TRBV2 to TRBJ2-5, with 12 bases aligning to TRBD2. This CDR3 is 17 amino acids long. Germline CDR1 and CDR2: SNHLY and FYNNEI. V was clipped by 5 bases and J by 2 bases; unmatched bases: 9. CDR3 residues: CASSFIGLAGIQETQYF. CDR3 in DNA: TGTGCCAGCAGTTTTATTGGACTAGCGGGGATTCAAGAGACCCAGTACTTC. The entire variable domain, with the rest obtained from reference TRBV2 and TRBJ2-5, is as follows: EPEVTQTPSHQVTQMGQEVILRCVPISNHLYFYWYRQILGQKVEFLVSFYNNEISEKSEIFDDQFSVERPDGSNFTLKIRSTKLEDSAMYFCASSFIGLAGIQETQYFGPGTRLLVL.

The gene calls are TRBV1 and TRBJ1-1; the table calls TRBD1, which could not be checked here. TRBV1 is tagged as a pseudogene. This CDR3 comprises 16 residues. CDR3 in DNA: TGCACCAGCAGCCAGGTTGGACAGGCATTGAACACTGAAGCTTTCTTT. The encoded protein is CTSSQVGQALNTEAFF.

The V and J genes are TRBV4-1 and TRBJ2-1; 7 positions agree with TRBD1. The length of the CDR3 is 16 residues. From germline, CDR1 is MGHRA and CDR2 YSYEKL. Trimming removed 0 bases from V and 13 bases from J; junction bases left unmatched: 15. The CDR3 coding sequence is TGCGCCAGCAGCCAAGATCAGGGCCGACGGCAGGGGGTACAGTTCTTC. Protein: CASSQDQGRRQGVQFF.

V and J are TRBV5-1 and TRBJ1-2, with D possibly matching TRBD1 (5 bases). V lost 7 bases and J lost 10, with 20 bases in between. The germline V gene has CDR1 SGHRS and CDR2 YFSETQ. The CDR3 covers 13 residues. CDR3 residues: CASQQGGDGDYTF. CDR3 nucleotides: TGCGCCAGCCAACAAGGAGGGGATGGGGACTACACCTTC.

In this sample, this clone turned up once. The chain links TRBV15 to TRBJ1-3; no clear D. Germline loops: CDR1 LNHNV, CDR2 YYDKDF (reference sequence). V lost 1 base to trimming and J lost 8 bases, with 9 bases between them. This CDR3 spans 13 amino acids. DNA of the CDR3: TGTGCCACCAGCAGAGTTGGCGGTGACACCATATATTTT. This translates into CATSRVGGDTIYF.

This clone was seen a few times. The V gene is TRBV20-1, the J gene TRBJ2-7; a possible D gene is TRBD1 (6 bases). Germline V lookup: CDR1 DFQATT, CDR2 SNEGSKA (reference sequence). Trimming left V 3 bases short and J 6 bases short, with 15 bases between. CDR3 size: 13 residues. The CDR3 sequence: CSASRGFGAEQYF. CDR3 nucleotides: TGCAGTGCTAGTAGGGGGTTTGGGGCCGAGCAGTACTTC.

V is TRBV9 and J is TRBJ2-1, with TRBD2 matching over 12 bases. After removal of 0 bases from V and 6 bases from J, the junction contained 7 bases not matched to a gene. The CDR3 totals 17 residues. Germline V gene sequence: CDR1 SGDLS, CDR2 YYNGEE. The CDR3 loop is CASSVAQLAGGFNEQFF. The CDR3 DNA reads TGTGCCAGCAGCGTAGCCCAACTAGCGGGGGGTTTCAATGAGCAGTTCTTC.

V gene TRBV23-1 combines with J gene TRBJ2-5, with D perhaps TRBD1 (5 bases). TRBV23-1 is treated as an ORF (open reading frame) with a function not yet certain. The CDR3 has 15 residues. Trimming took 1 base from V and 7 from J, leaving 16 bases between them. CDR3 sequence reads: CASSQLFARGGTQYF. CDR3 bases: TGCGCCAGCAGTCAATTGTTTGCAAGGGGTGGGACCCAGTACTTC.

V is TRBV19 and J is TRBJ1-1, with D possibly being TRBD1 (5 bases). Looked up from germline, CDR1 is LNHDA and CDR2 is SQIVND (reference sequence). Trimming pared 2 bases from V and 5 bases from J, leaving 12 bases between. The CDR3 contains 14 residues. The CDR3 loop reads CASSIRDGGTEAFF. In DNA, the CDR3 is TGTGCCAGTAGTATAAGGGACGGGGGGACTGAAGCTTTCTTT.